The clone carrying this T cell receptor beta chain was seen a single time. Other DNA sequences of this sample code for an identical CDR3. The data originate from a study of blood T cell repertoires in COVID-19. Turning to the study itself: Sources were T cells, B-cell-depleted T cells, or PBMCs; the material itself was cDNA or gDNA.

Here immunoSEQ multiplex PCR was the method, and the copy in TCRdb shows in-frame clones only, minus some. Among under 150,000 clones, about 83% were seen once, and the ten largest hold more than 5%. The CDR3 runs 16 residues. The J segment lost 7 bases and the V segment lost 0 bases, leaving 7 bases of the junction unmatched. Germline loops: CDR1 LGHDT, CDR2 YNNKEL (reference sequence). This receptor was identified in an elderly man with active or convalescent COVID-19. The sequenced sample was peripheral blood. This rearrangement joins TRBV3-1 (or the pseudogene TRBV3-2) to TRBJ1-4, with 8 bases aligning to TRBD1. As DNA, the CDR3 is TGTGCCAGCAGCCAAGACGGGACAGGAAAGGGTGAAAAACTGTTTTTT. This codes for CASSQDGTGKGEKLFF.